Listed below are T cell receptor beta chains from one sample, sequenced in a study of memory CD4+ T cells and cytomegalovirus serostatus. Clones were read by immunoSEQ multiplex PCR, and TCRdb kept only the in-frame ones, dropping some. This table has 50,000 to 60,000 clones, around four fifths appearing once. The sequenced sample was memory CD4+ T cells from blood. These receptor sequences come from an adult in good health and CMV-seropositive. Each CDR3 is given with its conserved first and last residue. The D gene is left open where the match is weak.

D gene | CDR3 length | J gene | V gene | CDR3 DNA | CDR3 protein
. | 11 | TRBJ2-2 | TRBV5-1 | TGCGCCAGCAGCACCTACGGGGAGCTGTTTTTT | CASSTYGELFF
. | 13 | TRBJ2-7 | TRBV28 | TGTGCCAGCAGTTTTAACGCGTACTACGAGCAGTACTTC | CASSFNAYYEQYF
. | 15 | TRBJ1-5 | TRBV19 | TGTGCCAGTAGTAAAGGAGGGTCATTGGTTCAGCCCCAGCATTTT | CASSKGGSLVQPQHF
. | 15 | TRBJ2-5 | TRBV5-4 | TGTGCCAGCAGCTTGGCAGCGGGCCGGAAAGAGACCCAGTACTTC | CASSLAAGRKETQYF
. | 15 | TRBJ2-7 | TRBV7-2 | TGTGCCAGCAGCTTAGGACCACTGTTAACCTACGAGCAGTACTTC | CASSLGPLLTYEQYF
TRBD1 | 14 | TRBJ2-5 | TRBV30 | TGTGCCTGGAGCCTCGGGACAGGGGTTAATACCCAGTACTTC | CAWSLGTGVNTQYF
. | 14 | TRBJ2-5 | TRBV25-1 | TGTGCCAGCAGTGCCCACAGCGACCAAGAGACCCAGTACTTC | CASSAHSDQETQYF
. | 14 | TRBJ2-1 | TRBV2 | TGTGCCAGCAGTGGACGGGAGCCATTTCGTGAGCAGTTCTTC | CASSGREPFREQFF
. | 13 | TRBJ1-1 | TRBV4-2 | TGTGCCAGCTCGACTCGAGTGAACACTGAAGCTTTCTTT | CASSTRVNTEAFF
TRBD1 | 16 | TRBJ2-2 | TRBV4-3 | TGCGCCAGCAGCCACCGTACAACAGGGGGCCCCGGGGAGCTGTTTTTT | CASSHRTTGGPGELFF
TRBD1 | 13 | TRBJ1-2 | TRBV30 | TGTGCCTGGTCCCGGGACAGGGCGAATGGCTACACCTTC | CAWSRDRANGYTF
TRBD1 | 14 | TRBJ1-2 | TRBV27 | TGTGCCAGCAGTCCCCGACAGGGAGTTTGGGGCTACACCTTC | CASSPRQGVWGYTF
. | 15 | TRBJ2-7 | TRBV5-5 | TGTGCCAGCAGCGTAACAGGGTTTCAGGTTGTGGAGCAGTACTTC | CASSVTGFQVVEQYF
TRBD2 | 15 | TRBJ2-1 | TRBV27 | TGTGCCAGCAGAACTACTAGCGGGAGCTACAATGAGCAGTTCTTC | CASRTTSGSYNEQFF